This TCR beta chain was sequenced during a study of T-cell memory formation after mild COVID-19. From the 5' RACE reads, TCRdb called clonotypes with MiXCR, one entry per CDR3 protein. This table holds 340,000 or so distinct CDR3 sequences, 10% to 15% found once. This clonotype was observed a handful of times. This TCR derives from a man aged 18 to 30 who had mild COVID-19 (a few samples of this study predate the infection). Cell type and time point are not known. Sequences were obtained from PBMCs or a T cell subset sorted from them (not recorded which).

The CDR3 DNA sequence: TGCAGTGCTCCCGCCTCAGGGCGGGGGACCTGGGAGACCCAGTACTTC. This codes for CSAPASGRGTWETQYF. The chain uses TRBV20-1 and TRBJ2-5; the match to TRBD2 covers 7 bases. Trimming took 5 bases from V and 5 from J; bases not matched to a gene: 17. CDR1 and CDR2 (germline): DFQATT, SNEGSKA (reference sequence). This CDR3 has 16 amino acids.